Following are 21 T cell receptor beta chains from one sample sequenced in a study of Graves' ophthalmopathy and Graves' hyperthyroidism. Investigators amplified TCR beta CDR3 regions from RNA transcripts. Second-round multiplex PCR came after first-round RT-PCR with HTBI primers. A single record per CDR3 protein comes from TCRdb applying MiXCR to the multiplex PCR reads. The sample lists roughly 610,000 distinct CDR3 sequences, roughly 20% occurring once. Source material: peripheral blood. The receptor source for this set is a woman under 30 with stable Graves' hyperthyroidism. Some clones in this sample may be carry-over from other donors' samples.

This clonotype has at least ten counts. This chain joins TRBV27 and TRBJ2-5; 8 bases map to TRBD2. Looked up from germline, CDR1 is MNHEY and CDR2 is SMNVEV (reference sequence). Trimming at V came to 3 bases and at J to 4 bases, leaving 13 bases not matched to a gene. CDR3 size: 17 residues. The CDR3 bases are TGTGCCAGCAGTTTTCACAGTTCCGGGACTAGTAGAGAGACCCAGTACTTC. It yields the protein CASSFHSSGTSRETQYF.

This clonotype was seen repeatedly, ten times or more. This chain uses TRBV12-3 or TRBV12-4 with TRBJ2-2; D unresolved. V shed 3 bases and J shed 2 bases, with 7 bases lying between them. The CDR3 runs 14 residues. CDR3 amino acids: CASSLPVNTGELFF. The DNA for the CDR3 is TGTGCCAGCAGTTTGCCCGTCAACACCGGGGAGCTGTTTTTT.

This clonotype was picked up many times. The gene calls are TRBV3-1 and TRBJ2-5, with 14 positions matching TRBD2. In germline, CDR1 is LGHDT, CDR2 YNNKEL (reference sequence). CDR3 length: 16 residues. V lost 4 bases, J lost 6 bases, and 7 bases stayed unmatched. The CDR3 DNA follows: TGTGCCAGCAGCCCACGGGGACTAGCGGGAGTGAAGACCCAGTACTTC. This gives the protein CASSPRGLAGVKTQYF.

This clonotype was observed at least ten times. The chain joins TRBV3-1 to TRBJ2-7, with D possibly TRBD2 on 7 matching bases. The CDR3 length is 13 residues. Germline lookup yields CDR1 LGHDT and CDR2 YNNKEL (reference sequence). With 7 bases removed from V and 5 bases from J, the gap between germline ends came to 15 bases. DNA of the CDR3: TGTGCCAGCAATAGACGGGGGGCGAACGAGCAGTACTTC. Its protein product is CASNRRGANEQYF.

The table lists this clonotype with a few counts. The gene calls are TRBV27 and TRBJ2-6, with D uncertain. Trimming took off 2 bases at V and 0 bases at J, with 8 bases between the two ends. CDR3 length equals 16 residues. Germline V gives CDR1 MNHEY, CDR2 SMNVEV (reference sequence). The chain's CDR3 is CASSLTPSSGANVLTF. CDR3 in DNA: TGTGCCAGCAGTTTAACGCCCAGCTCTGGGGCCAACGTCCTGACTTTC.

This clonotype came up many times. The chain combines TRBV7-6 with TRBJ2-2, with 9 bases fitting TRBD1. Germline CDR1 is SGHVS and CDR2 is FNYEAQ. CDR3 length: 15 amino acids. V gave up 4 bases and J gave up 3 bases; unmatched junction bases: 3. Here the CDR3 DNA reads TGTGCCAGCAGCTGGGGACAGGGTTACACCGGGGAGCTGTTTTTT. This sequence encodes CASSWGQGYTGELFF.

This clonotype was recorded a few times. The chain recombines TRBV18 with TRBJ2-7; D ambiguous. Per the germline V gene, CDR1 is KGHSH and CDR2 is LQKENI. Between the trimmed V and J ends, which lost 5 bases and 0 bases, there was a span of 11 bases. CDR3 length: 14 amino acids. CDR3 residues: CASSTMGVSYEQYF. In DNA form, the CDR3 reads TGTGCCAGCTCAACCATGGGTGTCTCCTACGAGCAGTACTTC.

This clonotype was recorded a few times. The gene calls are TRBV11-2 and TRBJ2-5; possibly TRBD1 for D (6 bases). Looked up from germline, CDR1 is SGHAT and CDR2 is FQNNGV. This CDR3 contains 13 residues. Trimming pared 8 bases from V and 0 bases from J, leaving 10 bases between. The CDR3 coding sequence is TGTGCCAGCGGGGGCAGCTACCAAGAGACCCAGTACTTC. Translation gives CASGGSYQETQYF.

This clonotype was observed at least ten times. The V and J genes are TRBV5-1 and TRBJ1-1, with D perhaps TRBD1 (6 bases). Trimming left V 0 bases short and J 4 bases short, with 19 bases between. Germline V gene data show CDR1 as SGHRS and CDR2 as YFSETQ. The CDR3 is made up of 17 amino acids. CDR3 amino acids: CASSLVFSGELATEAFF. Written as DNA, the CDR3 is TGCGCCAGCAGCTTGGTTTTCTCAGGGGAGCTTGCCACTGAAGCTTTCTTT.

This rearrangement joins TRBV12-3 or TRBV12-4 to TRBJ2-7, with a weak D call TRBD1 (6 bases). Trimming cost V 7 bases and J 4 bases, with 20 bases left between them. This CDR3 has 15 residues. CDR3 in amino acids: CASNRGHGAGYEQYF. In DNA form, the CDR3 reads TGTGCCAGCAACCGGGGACATGGGGCAGGATACGAGCAGTACTTC.

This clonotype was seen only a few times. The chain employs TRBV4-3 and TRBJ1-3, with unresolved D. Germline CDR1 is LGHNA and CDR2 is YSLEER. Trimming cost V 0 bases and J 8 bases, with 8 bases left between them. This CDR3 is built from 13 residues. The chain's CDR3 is CASSQDGVDTIYF. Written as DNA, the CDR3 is TGCGCCAGCAGCCAAGATGGGGTAGACACCATATATTTT.

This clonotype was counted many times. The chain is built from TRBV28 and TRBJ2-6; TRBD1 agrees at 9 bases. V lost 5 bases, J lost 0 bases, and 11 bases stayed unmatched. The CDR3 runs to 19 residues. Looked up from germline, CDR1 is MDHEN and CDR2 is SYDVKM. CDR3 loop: CASSLHGQGRNSGANVLTF. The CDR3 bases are TGTGCCAGCAGTCTCCACGGACAGGGGAGAAACTCTGGGGCCAACGTCCTGACTTTC. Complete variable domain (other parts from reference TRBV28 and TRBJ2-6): DVKVTQSSRYLVKRTGEKVFLECVQDMDHENMFWYRQDPGLGLRLIYFSYDVKMKEKGDIPEGYSVSREKKERFSLILESASTNQTSMYLCASSLHGQGRNSGANVLTFGAGSRLTVL.

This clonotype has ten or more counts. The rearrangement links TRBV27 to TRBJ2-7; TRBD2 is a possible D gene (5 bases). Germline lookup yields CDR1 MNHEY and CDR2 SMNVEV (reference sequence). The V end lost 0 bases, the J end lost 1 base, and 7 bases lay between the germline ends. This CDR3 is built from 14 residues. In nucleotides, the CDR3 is TGTGCCAGCAGTTTATCGCGCGGGTCCTACGAGCAGTACTTC. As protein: CASSLSRGSYEQYF.

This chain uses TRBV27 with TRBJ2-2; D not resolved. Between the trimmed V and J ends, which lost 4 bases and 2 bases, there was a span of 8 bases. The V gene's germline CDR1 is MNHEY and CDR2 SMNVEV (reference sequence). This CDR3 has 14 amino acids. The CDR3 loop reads CASSSPPNTGELFF. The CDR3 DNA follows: TGTGCCAGCAGTTCCCCCCCCAACACCGGGGAGCTGTTTTTT.

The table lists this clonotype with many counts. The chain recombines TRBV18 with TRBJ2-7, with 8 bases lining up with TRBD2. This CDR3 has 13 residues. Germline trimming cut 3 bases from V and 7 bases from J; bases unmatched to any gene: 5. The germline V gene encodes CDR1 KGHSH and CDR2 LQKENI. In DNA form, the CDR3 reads TGTGCCAGCTCACCTAGCGGGGCGGCGGAGCAGTACTTC. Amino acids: CASSPSGAAEQYF.

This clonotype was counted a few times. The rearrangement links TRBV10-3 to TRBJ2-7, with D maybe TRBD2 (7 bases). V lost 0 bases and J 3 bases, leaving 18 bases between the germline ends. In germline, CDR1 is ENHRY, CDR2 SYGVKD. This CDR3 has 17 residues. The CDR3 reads CAISESVGGGRYYEQYF. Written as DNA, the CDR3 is TGTGCCATCAGTGAGTCAGTCGGCGGGGGCCGCTACTACGAGCAGTACTTC.

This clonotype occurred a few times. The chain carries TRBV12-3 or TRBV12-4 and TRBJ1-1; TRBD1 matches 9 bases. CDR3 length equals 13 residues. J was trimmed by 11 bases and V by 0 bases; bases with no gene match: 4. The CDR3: CASSLATGGHAFF. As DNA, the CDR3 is TGTGCCAGCAGTTTAGCAACAGGGGGCCATGCTTTCTTT.

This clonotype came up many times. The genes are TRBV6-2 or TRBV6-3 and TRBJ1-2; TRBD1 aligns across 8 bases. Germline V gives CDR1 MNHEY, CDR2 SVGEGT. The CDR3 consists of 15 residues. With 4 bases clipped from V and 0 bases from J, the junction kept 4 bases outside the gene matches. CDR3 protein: CASSFGQGANYGYTF. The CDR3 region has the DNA TGTGCCAGCAGTTTCGGACAGGGAGCTAACTATGGCTACACCTTC.

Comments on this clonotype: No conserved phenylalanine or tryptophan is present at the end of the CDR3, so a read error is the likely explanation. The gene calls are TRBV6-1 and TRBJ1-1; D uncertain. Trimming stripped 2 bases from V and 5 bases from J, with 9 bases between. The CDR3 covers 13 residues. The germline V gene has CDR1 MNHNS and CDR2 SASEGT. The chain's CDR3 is CASSESRGTEAFV. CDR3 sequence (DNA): TGTGCCAGCAGTGAAAGTCGGGGAACTGAAGCTTTCGTT.

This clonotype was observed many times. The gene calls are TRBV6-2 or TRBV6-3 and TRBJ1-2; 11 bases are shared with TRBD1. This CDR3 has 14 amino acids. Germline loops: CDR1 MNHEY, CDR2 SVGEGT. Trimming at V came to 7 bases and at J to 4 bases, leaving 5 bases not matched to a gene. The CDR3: CASTGQGAIYGYTF. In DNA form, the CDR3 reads TGTGCCAGCACAGGACAGGGGGCGATCTATGGCTACACCTTC.

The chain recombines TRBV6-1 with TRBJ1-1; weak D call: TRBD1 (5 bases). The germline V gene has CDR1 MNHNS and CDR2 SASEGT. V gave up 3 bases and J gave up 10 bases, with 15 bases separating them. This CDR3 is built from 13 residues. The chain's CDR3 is CASSEPPGRGAFF. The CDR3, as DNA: TGTGCCAGCAGTGAGCCGCCGGGACGAGGAGCTTTCTTT.